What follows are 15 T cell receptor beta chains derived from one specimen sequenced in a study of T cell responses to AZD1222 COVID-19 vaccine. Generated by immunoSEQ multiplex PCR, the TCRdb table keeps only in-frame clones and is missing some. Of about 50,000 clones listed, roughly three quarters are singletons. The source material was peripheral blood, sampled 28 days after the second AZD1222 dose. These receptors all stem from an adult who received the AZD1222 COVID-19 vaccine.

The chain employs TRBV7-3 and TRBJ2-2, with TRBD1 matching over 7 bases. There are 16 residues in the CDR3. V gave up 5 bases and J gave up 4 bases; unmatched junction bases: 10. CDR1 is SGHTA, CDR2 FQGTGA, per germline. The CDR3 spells CASSPPGGQRTGELFF. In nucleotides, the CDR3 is TGTGCCAGCAGCCCGCCTGGGGGACAGCGCACCGGGGAGCTGTTTTTT.

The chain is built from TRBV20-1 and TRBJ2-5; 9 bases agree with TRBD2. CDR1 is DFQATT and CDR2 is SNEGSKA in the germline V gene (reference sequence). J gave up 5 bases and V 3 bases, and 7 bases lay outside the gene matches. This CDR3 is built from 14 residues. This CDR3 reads CSASMRGGRETQYF. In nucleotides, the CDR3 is TGCAGTGCTAGTATGCGGGGGGGCCGTGAGACCCAGTACTTC.

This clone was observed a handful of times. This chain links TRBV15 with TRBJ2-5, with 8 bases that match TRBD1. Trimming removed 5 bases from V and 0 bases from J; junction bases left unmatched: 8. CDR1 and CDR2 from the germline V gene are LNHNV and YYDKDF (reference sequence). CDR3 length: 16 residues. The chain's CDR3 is CATSGPGTGYQETQYF. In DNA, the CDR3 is TGTGCCACCAGCGGTCCCGGGACAGGATACCAAGAGACCCAGTACTTC. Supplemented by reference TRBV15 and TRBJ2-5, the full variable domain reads DAMVIQNPRYQVTQFGKPVTLSCSQTLNHNVMYWYQQKSSQAPKLLFHYYDKDFNNEADTPDNFQSRRPNTSFCFLDIRSPGLGDTAMYLCATSGPGTGYQETQYFGPGTRLLVL.

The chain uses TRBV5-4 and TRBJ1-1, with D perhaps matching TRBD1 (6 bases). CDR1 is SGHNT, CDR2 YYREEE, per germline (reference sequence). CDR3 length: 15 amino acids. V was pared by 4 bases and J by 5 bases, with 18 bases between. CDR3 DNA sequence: TGTGCCAGCAGCCTTCCGGGGGGCATTGGGACTGAAGCTTTCTTT. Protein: CASSLPGGIGTEAFF.

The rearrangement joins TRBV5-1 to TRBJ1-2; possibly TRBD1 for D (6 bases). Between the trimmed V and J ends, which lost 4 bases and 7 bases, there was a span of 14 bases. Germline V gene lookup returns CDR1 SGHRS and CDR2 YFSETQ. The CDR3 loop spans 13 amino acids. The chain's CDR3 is CASSPPGTSGYTF. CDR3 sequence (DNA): TGCGCCAGCAGCCCTCCAGGGACAAGTGGCTACACCTTC.

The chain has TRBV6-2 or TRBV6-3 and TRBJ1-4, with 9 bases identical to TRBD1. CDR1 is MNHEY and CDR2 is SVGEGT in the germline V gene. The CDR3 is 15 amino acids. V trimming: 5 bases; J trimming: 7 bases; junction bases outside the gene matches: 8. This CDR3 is CASSTPGQGPEKLFF. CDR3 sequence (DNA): TGTGCCAGCAGTACGCCGGGACAGGGACCTGAAAAACTGTTTTTT.

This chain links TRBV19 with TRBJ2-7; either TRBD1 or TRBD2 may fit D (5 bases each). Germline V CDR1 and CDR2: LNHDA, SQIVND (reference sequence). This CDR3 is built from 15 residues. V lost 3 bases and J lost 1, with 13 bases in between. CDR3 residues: CASSMGTAQSYEQYF. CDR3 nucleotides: TGTGCCAGTAGTATGGGGACCGCGCAGTCCTACGAGCAGTACTTC.

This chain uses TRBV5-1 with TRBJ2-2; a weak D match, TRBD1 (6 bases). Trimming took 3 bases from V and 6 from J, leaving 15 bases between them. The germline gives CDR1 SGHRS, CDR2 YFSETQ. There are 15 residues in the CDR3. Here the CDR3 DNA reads TGCGCCAGCAGCTACTTGGACAGTGAATCCGGGGAGCTGTTTTTT. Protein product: CASSYLDSESGELFF. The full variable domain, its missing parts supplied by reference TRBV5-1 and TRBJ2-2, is KAGVTQTPRYLIKTRGQQVTLSCSPISGHRSVSWYQQTPGQGLQFLFEYFSETQRNKGNFPGRFSGRQFSNSRSEMNVSTLELGDSALYLCASSYLDSESGELFFGEGSRLTVL.

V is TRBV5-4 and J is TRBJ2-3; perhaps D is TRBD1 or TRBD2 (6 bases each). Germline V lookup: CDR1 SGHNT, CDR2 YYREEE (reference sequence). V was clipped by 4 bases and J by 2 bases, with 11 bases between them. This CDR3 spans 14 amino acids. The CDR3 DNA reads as TGTGCCAGCAGCCCGGGGGCGGACACAGATACGCAGTATTTT. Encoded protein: CASSPGADTDTQYF.

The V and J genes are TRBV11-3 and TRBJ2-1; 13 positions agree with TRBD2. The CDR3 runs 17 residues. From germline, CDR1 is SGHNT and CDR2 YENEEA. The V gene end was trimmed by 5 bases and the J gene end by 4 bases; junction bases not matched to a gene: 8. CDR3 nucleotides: TGTGCCAGCAGCCTTGGACTAGCGGGAGACTCGTACAATGAGCAGTTCTTC. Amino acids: CASSLGLAGDSYNEQFF.

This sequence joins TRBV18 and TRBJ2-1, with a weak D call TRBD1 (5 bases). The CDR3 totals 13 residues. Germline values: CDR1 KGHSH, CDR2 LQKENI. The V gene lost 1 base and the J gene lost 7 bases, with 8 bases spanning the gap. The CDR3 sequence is CASSPQRQNEQFF. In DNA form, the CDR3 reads TGTGCCAGCTCACCACAACGACAGAATGAGCAGTTCTTC.

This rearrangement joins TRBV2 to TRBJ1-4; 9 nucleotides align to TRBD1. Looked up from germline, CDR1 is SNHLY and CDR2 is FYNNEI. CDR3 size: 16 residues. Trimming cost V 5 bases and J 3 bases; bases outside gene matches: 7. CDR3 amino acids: CASSPQGAGANEKLFF. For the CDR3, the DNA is TGTGCCAGCAGTCCACAGGGGGCTGGAGCTAATGAAAAACTGTTTTTT.

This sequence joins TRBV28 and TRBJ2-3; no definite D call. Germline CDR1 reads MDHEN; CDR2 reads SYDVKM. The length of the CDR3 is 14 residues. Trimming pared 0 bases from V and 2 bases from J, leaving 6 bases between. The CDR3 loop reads CASSLWSDTDTQYF. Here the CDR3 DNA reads TGTGCCAGCAGTTTATGGAGCGACACAGATACGCAGTATTTT. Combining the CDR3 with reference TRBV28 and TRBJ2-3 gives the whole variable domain DVKVTQSSRYLVKRTGEKVFLECVQDMDHENMFWYRQDPGLGLRLIYFSYDVKMKEKGDIPEGYSVSREKKERFSLILESASTNQTSMYLCASSLWSDTDTQYFGPGTRLTVL.

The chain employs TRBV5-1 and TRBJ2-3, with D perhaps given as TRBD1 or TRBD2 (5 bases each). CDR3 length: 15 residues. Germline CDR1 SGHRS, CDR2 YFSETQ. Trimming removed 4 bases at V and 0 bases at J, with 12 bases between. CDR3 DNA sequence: TGCGCCAGCAGCGCCCTAGGGGACAGCACAGATACGCAGTATTTT. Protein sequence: CASSALGDSTDTQYF.

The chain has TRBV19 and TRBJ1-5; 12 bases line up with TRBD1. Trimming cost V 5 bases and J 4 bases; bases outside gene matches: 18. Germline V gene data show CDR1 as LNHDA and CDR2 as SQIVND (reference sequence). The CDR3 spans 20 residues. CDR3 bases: TGTGCCAGTAGTGCAAGACGTCCCGGGACAGGGGGCGGTGAGAATCAGCCCCAGCATTTT. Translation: CASSARRPGTGGGENQPQHF.